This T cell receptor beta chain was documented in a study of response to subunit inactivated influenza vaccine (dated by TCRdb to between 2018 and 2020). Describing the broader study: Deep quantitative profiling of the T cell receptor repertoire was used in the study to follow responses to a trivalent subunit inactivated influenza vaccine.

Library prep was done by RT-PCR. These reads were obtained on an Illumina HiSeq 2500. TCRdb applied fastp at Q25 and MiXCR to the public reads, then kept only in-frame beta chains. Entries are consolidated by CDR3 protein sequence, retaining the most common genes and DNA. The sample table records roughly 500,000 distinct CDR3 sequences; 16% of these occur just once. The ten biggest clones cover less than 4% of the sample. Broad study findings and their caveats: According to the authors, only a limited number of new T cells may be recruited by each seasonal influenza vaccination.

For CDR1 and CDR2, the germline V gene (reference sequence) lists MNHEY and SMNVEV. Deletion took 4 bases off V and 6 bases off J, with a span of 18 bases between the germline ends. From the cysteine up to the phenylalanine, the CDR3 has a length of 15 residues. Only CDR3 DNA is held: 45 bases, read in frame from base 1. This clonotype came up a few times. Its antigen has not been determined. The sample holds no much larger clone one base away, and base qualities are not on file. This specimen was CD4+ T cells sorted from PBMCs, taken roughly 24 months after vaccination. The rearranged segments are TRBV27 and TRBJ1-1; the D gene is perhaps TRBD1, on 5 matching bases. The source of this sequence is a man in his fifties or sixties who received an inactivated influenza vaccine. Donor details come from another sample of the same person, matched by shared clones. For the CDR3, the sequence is CASSSTGRGDAEAFF. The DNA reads TGTGCCAGCAGTTCCACCGGCCGGGGGGATGCTGAAGCTTTCTTT.